This T cell receptor beta chain was obtained from a study of T-cell memory formation after mild COVID-19. Overall study context: Most TCR clusters belonged to a single donor.

General study results and limits: That cross-reactive memory joined was suggested by some responding clones appearing in pre-infection memory. Contracting clones from day 15 to 85 showed balanced CD4/CD8; later expanders favored CD4+.

It was 5'RACE with constant-segment primers that produced the TCR alpha and TCR beta cDNA libraries, which carried sample barcodes and UMIs. TCRdb passed the 5' RACE reads through MiXCR, listing each CDR3 protein once. The table lists around 530,000 distinct CDR3 sequences, about a fifth of them singletons, with about 8.4% in the top ten. Worth noting for this clonotype: Its antigen is as yet unknown.

This CDR3 region has 15 residues. The germline CDR1 and CDR2 sequences are SGHTA and FQGNSA. Trimming removed 2 bases at V and 9 bases at J, with 17 bases between. J is TRBJ2-1 and V is TRBV7-2; weak D call: TRBD1 (6 bases). Material: PBMCs or a T cell subset sorted from them (not recorded which). This clonotype was sampled from an adult woman who had mild COVID-19 (a few samples of this study predate the infection). Cell type and time point are not known. The DNA for the CDR3 is TGTGCCAGCAGCTTATCGATGACAGGTGGGGCTGAGCAGTTCTTC. Translating it yields CASSLSMTGGAEQFF.